These T cell receptor beta chains were read from a single sample in a study of regulatory T cells in long-lasting Graves disease. In TCRdb, the multiplex PCR reads were re-called with MiXCR into one record per CDR3 protein. This sample yields roughly 500,000 distinct CDR3 sequences, of which about 20% are seen a single time; 6.5% to 8% belongs to the top ten. The input for sequencing was peripheral blood mononuclear cells (PBMCs), taken when the disease was refractory, from a patient treated with antithyroid drugs. The origin of the receptors is a female donor with Graves disease. CDR3s leave out the opening cysteine and the closing phenylalanine or tryptophan. The size entry is marked missing in some rows and otherwise reads once, few, many or a size class.

V gene	clone size	J gene	CDR3 protein
TRBV28	many	TRBJ2-7	ASRPGSSYEQY
TRBV10-3	NA	TRBJ1-6	AISEPQGEPYNSPLH
TRBV6-2/TRBV6-3	NA	TRBJ1-1	ASSEAPQGTEAF
TRBV28	many	TRBJ1-1	ASSLNEFTEAF
TRBV11-2	many	TRBJ2-5	ASSLEILAQETQY
TRBV9	few	TRBJ1-2	ASSVGRGADYGYT
TRBV9	NA	TRBJ2-5	ASSDGGRVGETQY
TRBV28	many	TRBJ1-5	ASSFSYGNQPQH
TRBV11-2	many	TRBJ2-5	ASSLVGGIQETQY
TRBV7-2	NA	TRBJ2-3	ASSLRGTSGPSDTQY
TRBV7-7	many	TRBJ1-2	ASSPTPQENYGYT
TRBV6-5	many	TRBJ1-4	ASSYIDSAATNEKLF
TRBV6-1	NA	TRBJ1-1	ASHGSVATTEAF
TRBV28	many	TRBJ2-5	ASSLTGTQETQY
TRBV12-3/TRBV12-4	many	TRBJ2-5	ASSLWTGGQRETQY
TRBV6-6	many	TRBJ2-7	ASSYSPPPLGLEQY
TRBV2	many	TRBJ2-7	ASTEGRNEQY
TRBV5-1	NA	TRBJ2-7	ASSRLAEGYEQY
TRBV15	few	TRBJ2-1	ATSRDLRSGEQF
TRBV20-1	NA	TRBJ2-2	SAEDGQGRTGELF
TRBV6-2/TRBV6-3	many	TRBJ1-1	ASSYPTLNTEAF
TRBV6-2/TRBV6-3	many	TRBJ2-7	ASSYTLAFYEQY
TRBV28	NA	TRBJ2-3	AISHHLGLAGAQRDTQY
TRBV10-3	few	TRBJ2-6	AIRGSGANVLT
TRBV2	NA	TRBJ2-3	ASSDPGQDQRDTQY
TRBV7-9	NA	TRBJ2-5	ASAGAGGALATQY
TRBV11-2	NA	TRBJ2-1	ASSLALGASSYNEQF
TRBV25-1	NA	TRBJ2-5	ASSGIGAKTQY